This entry describes one T cell receptor (beta chain). Its target is not known. This entry comes from a study of cytomegalovirus exposure and HLA in healthy donors. Study results and limitations: Across donors, most TCRs were seen rarely, yet some public ones were widespread. Reportedly, cytomegalovirus status was diagnosed with high sensitivity and specificity.

V was trimmed by 3 bases and J by 1 base, leaving 20 bases between them. The CDR3 has 19 amino acids. Germline lookup yields CDR1 SGHRS and CDR2 YFSETQ. The PCR used 60 Vbeta and 13 Jbeta primers. Original methodology: There were about 80 million unique TCR beta chains by a later count, and around 10 million of them were shared. Produced via immunoSEQ multiplex PCR; TCRdb's table is partial and in-frame only. V and J calls and clone size are copied from that table; D and trimming were computed from the DNA. This table holds roughly 200,000 clones, around three quarters found once. The sequence derives from a man younger than 45 in good health and CMV-seronegative. The sample comprised PBMCs. The chain couples TRBV5-1 to TRBJ2-6; D may be TRBD2 (6 bases). The CDR3 DNA follows: TGCGCCAGCAGCTCCGTGGGTAGGGCGGGGCCGTCTGGGGCCAACGTCCTGACTTTC. Amino acid sequence: CASSSVGRAGPSGANVLTF.